One and the same sample provided the 26 T cell receptor beta chains below, sequenced in a study of technical replicates of blood from a handful of donors (dated by TCRdb to the late 2010s). Library construction relied on the immunoSEQ multiplex PCR assay. TCRdb obtained this table from immuneACCESS and retained in-frame rearrangements with V and J assigned. These tables miss some clones; where compared with another copy, unresolved V genes account for less than half of the shortfall, and the remainder is unexplained. This sample is represented by around 70,000 clones; 85% to 95% of them were singletons. The ten largest clonotypes hold under 0.3% of the sample. What was sequenced was T cells isolated from PBMCs. These receptors were collected from a human donor in good health.

V usage is TRBV4-1 and J usage is TRBJ2-5; D unclear. CDR3 length: 13 amino acids. V was clipped by 1 base and J by 2 bases, with 5 bases between them. The V gene's germline CDR1 is MGHRA and CDR2 YSYEKL. CDR3 region: CASSQASQETQYF. CDR3 in DNA: TGCGCCAGCAGCCAAGCGAGTCAAGAGACCCAGTACTTC.

The V call is TRBV4-1, the J call TRBJ2-7; 12 bases fit TRBD2. The J segment lost 5 bases and the V segment lost 3 bases, leaving 11 bases of the junction unmatched. Per the germline V gene, CDR1 is MGHRA and CDR2 is YSYEKL. This CDR3 has 17 residues. The CDR3 bases are TGCGCCAGCAGCCAGGGTGGGTTACTAGCGGGAGGCGACGAGCAGTACTTC. Translating gives CASSQGGLLAGGDEQYF.

This clone came up a few times. The J gene is TRBJ1-1, the V gene TRBV29-1, with D unclear. Trimming left V 4 bases short and J 1 base short, with 7 bases between. The V gene's germline CDR1 is SQVTM and CDR2 ANQGSEA. CDR3 length: 12 amino acids. CDR3 sequence (DNA): TGCAGCGTTGTAACAGAGAACACTGAAGCTTTCTTT. As protein: CSVVTENTEAFF.

The CDR3 nucleotides read TGTGCCATCAGTGGAGGGGGCGATCAGCCCCAGCATTTT. Its translation: CAISGGGDQPQHF. The genes are TRBV10-3 and TRBJ1-5, with 7 bases lining up with TRBD1. The ends lost 4 bases at V and 5 bases at J; junction bases unmatched: 2. The V gene's germline CDR1 is ENHRY and CDR2 SYGVKD. The CDR3 contains 13 residues.

Written as DNA, the CDR3 is TGTGCCAGCAGCCAATTTCACAGGGGGGACCAGCCCCAGCATTTT. Amino acid sequence: CASSQFHRGDQPQHF. The chain links TRBV4-2 to TRBJ1-5; 8 bases fit TRBD1. The CDR3 contains 15 residues. Germline values: CDR1 LGHNA, CDR2 YNFKEQ. The J segment lost 7 bases and the V segment lost 2 bases, leaving 7 bases of the junction unmatched.

The rearrangement uses TRBV27 and TRBJ1-5; no clear D. The CDR3 runs 13 residues. Per the germline V gene, CDR1 is MNHEY and CDR2 is SMNVEV (reference sequence). V was pared by 3 bases and J by 0 bases, with 3 bases between. The CDR3, as DNA: TGTGCCAGCAGTTTTTATAGCAATCAGCCCCAGCATTTT. Translated: CASSFYSNQPQHF.

This clone was seen a single time. The chain combines TRBV11-3 with TRBJ2-2; 10 nucleotides agree with TRBD2. The CDR3 is 20 amino acids. Germline values: CDR1 SGHNT, CDR2 YENEEA. Losses at the gene ends were 4 bases for V and 3 bases for J; bases not matched to a gene: 17. CDR3 sequence reads: CASSSTPYLAGEGDTGELFF. The CDR3 bases are TGTGCCAGCAGCTCCACGCCTTATCTAGCGGGAGAAGGAGACACCGGGGAGCTGTTTTTT.

This chain joins TRBV7-6 and TRBJ2-7; D possibly corresponds to TRBD1 (5 bases). CDR3 size: 15 residues. Germline values: CDR1 SGHVS, CDR2 FNYEAQ. With 2 bases removed from V and 4 bases from J, the gap between germline ends came to 15 bases. The CDR3 DNA sequence: TGTGCCAGCAGCTTACAGAAGGGGATGAAATACGAGCAGTACTTC. It translates to CASSLQKGMKYEQYF.

This chain joins TRBV18 and TRBJ1-1; perhaps TRBD1 as D (5 bases). CDR3 length: 16 residues. The V gene's germline CDR1 is KGHSH and CDR2 LQKENI. Trimming stripped 4 bases from V and 0 bases from J, with 15 bases between. In DNA form, the CDR3 reads TGTGCCAGCTCACGTCAGGGCCCAGAAATGAACACTGAAGCTTTCTTT. Residues: CASSRQGPEMNTEAFF.

The chain employs TRBV25-1 and TRBJ1-1; unclear D gene. This CDR3 is built from 14 residues. The V gene's germline CDR1 is MGHDK and CDR2 SYGVNS. V dropped 2 bases and J dropped 6 bases, with 13 bases sitting between them. CDR3 sequence reads: CASSESGYGSEAFF. The CDR3 DNA reads TGTGCCAGCAGTGAAAGCGGCTATGGTTCTGAAGCTTTCTTT.

The chain carries TRBV5-4 and TRBJ2-3; no definite D call. Per the germline V gene, CDR1 is SGHNT and CDR2 is YYREEE (reference sequence). The CDR3 runs 15 residues. V lost 0 bases to trimming and J lost 0 bases, with 8 bases between them. The CDR3 nucleotides are TGTGCCAGCAGCTTGGTAACAGTTAGCACAGATACGCAGTATTTT. Protein sequence: CASSLVTVSTDTQYF.

The chain joins TRBV18 to TRBJ1-5; D perhaps matches TRBD1 (6 bases). CDR1 and CDR2 from the germline V gene are KGHSH and LQKENI. The V end lost 5 bases, the J end lost 5 bases, and 10 bases lay between the germline ends. The CDR3 contains 13 residues. In DNA, the CDR3 is TGTGCCAGCTCAGCATACAGGGATCAGCCCCAGCATTTT. Residues: CASSAYRDQPQHF.

The V and J genes are TRBV30 and TRBJ2-1; D gene uncertain. Germline V lookup: CDR1 GTSNPN, CDR2 SVGIG (reference sequence). CDR3 size: 14 residues. The V and J ends lost 5 bases and 0 bases respectively, with 11 bases between them. The CDR3 DNA follows: TGTGCCTGGCAACTCCGGAGCTCCTACAATGAGCAGTTCTTC. Protein product: CAWQLRSSYNEQFF. Using reference TRBV30 and TRBJ2-1 for the parts outside the CDR3, the full variable domain is SQTIHQWPATLVQPVGSPLSLECTVEGTSNPNLYWYRQAAGRGLQLLFYSVGIGQISSEVPQNLSASRPQDRQFILSSKKLLLSDSGFYLCAWQLRSSYNEQFFGPGTRLTVL.

The chain carries TRBV2 and TRBJ2-5; D not certain. Trimming left V 11 bases short and J 5 bases short, with 24 bases between. CDR3 length: 15 amino acids. Germline V gene data show CDR1 as SNHLY and CDR2 as FYNNEI. Written as DNA, the CDR3 is TGTGCCGGAACTTTCGACCCACCCGACTTCGAGACCCAGTACTTC. Amino acids: CAGTFDPPDFETQYF.

The V gene is TRBV9, the J gene TRBJ1-2; 8 nucleotides line up with TRBD1. Germline lookup yields CDR1 SGDLS and CDR2 YYNGEE. CDR3 length: 14 amino acids. Trimming cost V 4 bases and J 4 bases; bases outside gene matches: 6. The CDR3 DNA follows: TGTGCCAGCAGCCTCGAGGACAGGGCCTATGGCTACACCTTC. This encodes CASSLEDRAYGYTF.

The V and J genes are TRBV4-1 and TRBJ1-4; D is possibly TRBD1 (5 bases). The CDR3 is 17 residues long. CDR1 MGHRA and CDR2 YSYEKL come from the germline V gene. Deletions cut 2 bases from V and 5 bases from J, with 18 bases between. CDR3 DNA: TGCGCCAGCAGCCAATGGCCCCTTGACAGAAGAAATGAAAAACTGTTTTTT. Translation gives CASSQWPLDRRNEKLFF.

The chain combines TRBV30 with TRBJ1-3; D is uncertain. The CDR3 has 13 amino acids. Germline-derived CDR1 and CDR2 are GTSNPN and SVGIG (reference sequence). V gave up 8 bases and J gave up 0 bases, with 11 bases separating them. As DNA, the CDR3 is TGTGCCCGCGGACTGTTCTCTGGAAACACCATATATTTT. This translates into CARGLFSGNTIYF. Drawing the rest from reference TRBV30 and TRBJ1-3, the complete variable domain is SQTIHQWPATLVQPVGSPLSLECTVEGTSNPNLYWYRQAAGRGLQLLFYSVGIGQISSEVPQNLSASRPQDRQFILSSKKLLLSDSGFYLCARGLFSGNTIYFGEGSWLTVV.

The chain uses TRBV29-1 and TRBJ2-5, with 7 bases that match TRBD1. The J segment lost 1 base and the V segment lost 7 bases, leaving 3 bases of the junction unmatched. The CDR3 has 12 amino acids. In germline, CDR1 is SQVTM, CDR2 ANQGSEA. The CDR3 sequence is CSGQGPQETQYF. The CDR3 DNA is TGCAGCGGACAGGGACCCCAAGAGACCCAGTACTTC.

The J gene is TRBJ1-4, the V gene TRBV7-2; 12 bases map to TRBD1. CDR3 length: 17 amino acids. CDR1 SGHTA and CDR2 FQGNSA come from the germline V gene. V lost 2 bases and J lost 7; bases outside the gene matches: 8. CDR3 residues: CASSLTGQGARGEKLFF. The DNA for the CDR3 is TGTGCCAGCAGCTTAACGGGACAGGGGGCGCGCGGTGAAAAACTGTTTTTT. The full variable domain, its missing parts supplied by reference TRBV7-2 and TRBJ1-4, is GAGVSQSPSNKVTEKGKDVELRCDPISGHTALYWYRQSLGQGLEFLIYFQGNSAPDKSGLPSDRFSAERTGGSVSTLTIQRTQQEDSAVYLCASSLTGQGARGEKLFFGSGTQLSVL.

The chain employs TRBV7-9 and TRBJ1-2, with 7 bases identical to TRBD1. CDR1 and CDR2 from the germline V gene are SEHNR and FQNEAQ (reference sequence). The J segment lost 6 bases and the V segment lost 0 bases, leaving 1 base of the junction unmatched. This CDR3 contains 13 residues. The CDR3 spells CASSLAGTDGYTF. CDR3 coding DNA: TGTGCCAGCAGCTTAGCAGGGACAGATGGCTACACCTTC.

The V and J genes are TRBV19 and TRBJ2-1; D possibly corresponds to TRBD2 (7 bases). The CDR3 length is 16 residues. Trimming took 3 bases from V and 2 from J, leaving 14 bases between them. The V gene's germline CDR1 is LNHDA and CDR2 SQIVND (reference sequence). The CDR3 region is CASSIGEGGTYNEQFF. In DNA, the CDR3 is TGTGCCAGTAGTATTGGGGAGGGGGGAACCTACAATGAGCAGTTCTTC.

The chain has TRBV30 and TRBJ2-5, with 11 positions matching TRBD2. Germline V gene lookup returns CDR1 GTSNPN and CDR2 SVGIG (reference sequence). This CDR3 contains 16 residues. The J segment lost 2 bases and the V segment lost 0 bases, leaving 5 bases of the junction unmatched. DNA of the CDR3: TGTGCCTGGAGTGTAAATAGCGGGGGGGTTCAAGAGACCCAGTACTTC. It encodes CAWSVNSGGVQETQYF.

The chain is built from TRBV7-8 and TRBJ2-5; TRBD2 matches 7 bases. The CDR3 totals 14 residues. With 5 bases clipped from V and 3 bases from J, the junction kept 6 bases outside the gene matches. The germline gives CDR1 SGHVS, CDR2 FQNEAQ. For the CDR3, the DNA is TGTGCCAGCAGCGGGCGTCTAGCGGAAGAGACCCAGTACTTC. It yields the protein CASSGRLAEETQYF.

CDR3 region: CASSYPTSGRAAYEQYF. CDR3 nucleotide sequence: TGTGCCAGCAGTTACCCGACTAGCGGGAGGGCAGCCTACGAGCAGTACTTC. The chain uses TRBV28 and TRBJ2-7; 14 positions match TRBD2. This CDR3 has 17 residues. The V gene's germline CDR1 is MDHEN and CDR2 SYDVKM. Trimming at V came to 4 bases and at J to 2 bases, leaving 7 bases not matched to a gene.

The rearrangement uses TRBV6-5 and TRBJ1-2, with 7 bases aligning to TRBD1. Germline loops: CDR1 MNHEY, CDR2 SVGAGI. V lost 6 bases to trimming and J lost 0 bases; unmatched junction nucleotides: 4. The CDR3 spans 14 residues. CDR3 region: CASRGQLANYGYTF. In DNA form, the CDR3 reads TGTGCCAGCAGGGGACAGCTAGCTAACTATGGCTACACCTTC.

The V call is TRBV7-9, the J call TRBJ2-1; D call uncertain. V lost 5 bases, J lost 4 bases, and 15 bases lay in between. Germline loops: CDR1 SEHNR, CDR2 FQNEAQ (reference sequence). The CDR3 covers 15 residues. The CDR3 region is CASSPPTTHYNEQFF. As DNA, the CDR3 is TGTGCCAGCAGCCCCCCAACTACGCATTACAATGAGCAGTTCTTC.